The rows below give T cell receptor beta chains drawn from one sample of a study of blood T cells in healthy people across ages. TCRdb re-called the 5' RACE reads through MiXCR, storing one row per CDR3 protein. The table has about 800,000 distinct CDR3 sequences, 46% seen once. The sequenced sample consisted of blood. All receptors come from an older man in good health. CDR3s include the opening cysteine and the closing phenylalanine or tryptophan. D genes are given only for firm matches. Size values are once, few and many counts, or a class for expanded clones, and some rows have none.

. TRBJ2-3 TRBV9 . 15 TGTGCCAGCAGCGTAGGGGGTAGTTTCGCAGATACGCAGTATTTT CASSVGGSFADTQYF
. TRBJ1-6 TRBV20-1 few 11 TGCAGTGCCGGACATAATTCACCCCTCCACTTT CSAGHNSPLHF
TRBD2 TRBJ2-1 TRBV5-1 few 17 TGCGCCAGCAGCTTGACTCCCGGGACTAGCGGGAGCGGTGAGCAGTTCTTC CASSLTPGTSGSGEQFF
TRBD2 TRBJ2-1 TRBV7-8 . 16 TGTGCCAGCAGCCTCCCCGGACTAGCGGGAGCTAATGAGCAGTTCTTC CASSLPGLAGANEQFF
TRBD1 TRBJ2-1 TRBV7-2 . 15 TGTGCCAGCAGCTCGGCAGGGGGAACCTACAATGAGCAGTTCTTC CASSSAGGTYNEQFF
. TRBJ2-5 TRBV24-1 many 13 TGTGCCACCAGGTTATTTGAGGGGAGAGTTGGGTACTTC CATRLFEGRVGYF
. TRBJ2-5 TRBV7-9 . 14 TGTGCCAGCAGCTTTTGGCAGGAAAAAGAGACCCAGTACTTC CASSFWQEKETQYF
TRBD2 TRBJ2-3 TRBV15 . 14 TGTGCCACCAGCCCCCGACTAGCCACAGATACGCAGTATTTT CATSPRLATDTQYF
. TRBJ2-3 TRBV12-3/TRBV12-4 . 15 TGTGCCAGCAGTTTGGCAGAGACTTCGGGAGATACGCAGTATTTT CASSLAETSGDTQYF
. TRBJ2-3 TRBV4-3 . 15 TGCGCCAGCAGCCCCCTGGCGGGATTCACAGATACGCAGTATTTT CASSPLAGFTDTQYF
TRBD2 TRBJ2-3 TRBV28 . 16 TGTGCCAGCAGTTCCCCCGGGACTAGTGGGGGCGTTACGCAGTATTTT CASSSPGTSGGVTQYF
TRBD2 TRBJ2-1 TRBV12-3/TRBV12-4 many 16 TGTGCCAGCACCCCTTTAGCGGGAGGGTCCTACAATGAGCAGTTCTTC CASTPLAGGSYNEQFF
. TRBJ1-1 TRBV7-9 . 15 TGTGCCAGCAGCCCCGACCTGGGGAGAGGCACTGAAGCTTTCTTT CASSPDLGRGTEAFF
. TRBJ2-7 TRBV28 few 15 TGTGCCAGCAGGGGTGGAGGCCCGAGCTCCTACGAGCAGTACTTC CASRGGGPSSYEQYF
. TRBJ2-2 TRBV20-1 . 13 TGCAGTGCTGAGGGGTCTAGAAGCGGGGAGCTGTTTTTT CSAEGSRSGELFF
. TRBJ2-3 TRBV5-1 . 14 TGCGCCAGCAGCTTGCCCTCAGGGTCAGATACGCAGTATTTT CASSLPSGSDTQYF
. TRBJ1-4 TRBV2 few 14 TGTGCCAGCAGTCAGGAGTTGACTAATGAAAAACTGTTTTTT CASSQELTNEKLFF
TRBD2 TRBJ2-7 TRBV5-1 . 17 TGCGCCAGCAGCTCCGGGGGTTTAGCGGGGGTTTACAATGAGCAGTACTTC CASSSGGLAGVYNEQYF
. TRBJ2-3 TRBV12-3/TRBV12-4 few 19 TGTGCCAGCAGTTTGTTCAGGTCAGAATTTAACCTCGGCACAGATACGCAGTATTTT CASSLFRSEFNLGTDTQYF
TRBD1 TRBJ1-5 TRBV20-1 . 13 TGCAGTGCTAGAGAGCGACAGGGCCAGCCCCAGCATTTT CSARERQGQPQHF
. TRBJ1-1 TRBV7-3 . 15 TGTGCCAGCAGCTCCCAACCGGGTAAGAACACTGAAGCTTTCTTT CASSSQPGKNTEAFF
. TRBJ1-5 TRBV20-1 few 14 TGCAGTGCTAGAGATCCAGGCCTGCATCAGCCCCAGCATTTT CSARDPGLHQPQHF
TRBD2 TRBJ2-4 TRBV20-1 . 15 TGCAGTGCTGAGAGCCCAGCGGGGGCCAAAAACATTCAGTACTTC CSAESPAGAKNIQYF
. TRBJ2-1 TRBV30 once 12 TGTGCCTGGAGTCCTCAGGGAAATGAGCAGTTCTTC CAWSPQGNEQFF
. TRBJ2-5 TRBV14 . 18 TGTGCCAGCAGCCAAGACGCCATTCCGAGACTAGAATACGGGACCCAGTACTTC CASSQDAIPRLEYGTQYF
TRBD2 TRBJ2-1 TRBV20-1 . 14 TGCAGTAGTAGCCTAGCGGGCTCCTACAATGAGCAGTTCTTC CSSSLAGSYNEQFF
TRBD2 TRBJ2-1 TRBV10-1 . 16 TGCGCCAGCAGTGAGGCCAGGGAGGGGTTCTACAATGAGCAGTTCTTC CASSEAREGFYNEQFF
TRBD1 TRBJ2-1 TRBV28 once 17 TGTGCCAGCAGTTCCCCGGGACAGGGGCTCATACTCCACGAGCAGTTCTTC CASSSPGQGLILHEQFF
TRBD2 TRBJ2-3 TRBV29-1 . 15 TGCAGCGTTCCATCGTGGCGACTAGCGAGGGATACGCAGTATTTT CSVPSWRLARDTQYF
TRBD2 TRBJ2-3 TRBV7-2 . 18 TGTGCCAGCAGCCCTCGTCCAACTAGCGCCAGGGAGTTAGATACGCAGTATTTT CASSPRPTSARELDTQYF
. TRBJ2-1 TRBV5-1 . 13 TGCGCCAGCAGCGTGGCCGTCGACAACGAGCAGTTCTTC CASSVAVDNEQFF
. TRBJ1-1 TRBV3-1 . 15 TGTGCCAGCAGCCAAGGTGCCCCTGGGGACACTGAAGCTTTCTTT CASSQGAPGDTEAFF
TRBD2 TRBJ2-1 TRBV28 many 20 TGTGCCAGCAGTTTAAGAGGCCCCGTAGCGGGAGATGTGATTATGAATGAGCAGTTCTTC CASSLRGPVAGDVIMNEQFF
. TRBJ1-5 TRBV18 . 15 TGTGCCAGCTCACCACGCGAAGGGGACAATCAGCCCCAGCATTTT CASSPREGDNQPQHF
. TRBJ1-5 TRBV12-3/TRBV12-4 few 14 TGTGCCAGCAGTGTACAGGGTGGCAATCAGCCCCAGCATTTT CASSVQGGNQPQHF
. TRBJ2-5 TRBV5-1 . 15 TGCGCCAGCAGCCCCGGGGCTCGCAGAGAAGAGACCCAGTACTTC CASSPGARREETQYF
TRBD2 TRBJ2-3 TRBV20-1 . 16 TGCAGTGCTAGGGGACTAGCGGGAGGGCCCTCAGATACGCAGTATTTT CSARGLAGGPSDTQYF
TRBD2 TRBJ2-7 TRBV7-2 . 15 TGTGCCAGCAGCTCGGCTAGCGGGATCTCCTACGAGCAGTACTTC CASSSASGISYEQYF
. TRBJ2-7 TRBV12-3/TRBV12-4 few 14 TGTGCCAGCAGTTTCGGGGGAATGCGGGACGAGCAGTACTTC CASSFGGMRDEQYF